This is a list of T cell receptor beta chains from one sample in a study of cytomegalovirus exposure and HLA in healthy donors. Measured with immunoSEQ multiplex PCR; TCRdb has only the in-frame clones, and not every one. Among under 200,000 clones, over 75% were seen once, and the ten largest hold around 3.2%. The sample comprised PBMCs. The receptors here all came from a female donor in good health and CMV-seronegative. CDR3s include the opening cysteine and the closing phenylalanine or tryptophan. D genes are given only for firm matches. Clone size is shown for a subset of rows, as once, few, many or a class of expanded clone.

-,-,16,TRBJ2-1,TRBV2,CASSPEGTGYYNEQFF,TGTGCCAGCAGTCCTGAAGGGACTGGATACTACAATGAGCAGTTCTTC
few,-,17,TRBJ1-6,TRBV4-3,CASSQGGQSSYNSPLHF,TGCGCCAGCAGCCAAGGAGGGCAGAGCTCCTATAATTCACCCCTCCACTTT
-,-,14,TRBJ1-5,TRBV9,CASSTGVTNQPQHF,TGTGCCAGCAGCACCGGGGTAACTAATCAGCCCCAGCATTTT
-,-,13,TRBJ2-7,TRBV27,CASSLDVNYEQYF,TGTGCCAGCAGTTTAGATGTGAACTACGAGCAGTACTTC
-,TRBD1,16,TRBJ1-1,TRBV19,CASSGGTGGLGTEAFF,TGTGCCAGTAGTGGCGGGACAGGGGGCTTAGGGACTGAAGCTTTCTTT
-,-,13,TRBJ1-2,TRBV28,CASSLPQNYGYTF,TGTGCCAGCAGTTTACCGCAGAACTATGGCTACACCTTC
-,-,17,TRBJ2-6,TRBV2,CASSGLTLLSGANVLTF,TGTGCCAGCAGTGGACTTACTCTCCTCTCTGGGGCCAACGTCCTGACTTTC
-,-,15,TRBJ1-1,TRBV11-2,CASTPGQGPGTEAFF,TGTGCCAGCACCCCGGGGCAGGGGCCGGGGACTGAAGCTTTCTTT
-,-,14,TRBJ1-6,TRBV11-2,CASSLDRNNSPLHF,TGTGCCAGCAGCTTAGACAGGAATAATTCACCCCTCCACTTT
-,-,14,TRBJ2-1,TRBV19,CASRRGLGGNEQFF,TGTGCCAGTAGGCGGGGCTTGGGAGGCAATGAGCAGTTCTTC
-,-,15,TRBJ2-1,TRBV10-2,CASSEVASSYNEQFF,TGCGCCAGCAGTGAGGTGGCTAGCAGCTACAATGAGCAGTTCTTC
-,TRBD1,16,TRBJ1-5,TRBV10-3,CAISDTGQGRNQPQHF,TGTGCCATCAGTGACACGGGACAGGGTCGGAATCAGCCCCAGCATTTT
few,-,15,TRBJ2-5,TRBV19,CASRKEPAGRETQYF,TGTGCCAGTAGGAAAGAACCGGCGGGGAGGGAGACCCAGTACTTC
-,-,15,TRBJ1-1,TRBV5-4,CASSLQSNRNTEAFF,TGTGCCAGCAGCTTGCAGTCAAACAGGAACACTGAAGCTTTCTTT
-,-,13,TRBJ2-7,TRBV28,CASSWDTSYEQYF,TGTGCCAGCAGTTGGGACACCTCCTACGAGCAGTACTTC
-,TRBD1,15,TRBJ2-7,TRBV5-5,CASSLGQGRTYEQYF,TGTGCCAGCAGCTTAGGACAGGGAAGGACCTACGAGCAGTACTTC
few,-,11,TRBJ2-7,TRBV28,CASSSLYEQYF,TGTGCCAGCAGTTCCCTCTACGAGCAGTACTTC
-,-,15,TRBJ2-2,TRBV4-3,CASSQSGHLTGELFF,TGCGCCAGCAGCCAGTCGGGACACCTCACCGGGGAGCTGTTTTTT
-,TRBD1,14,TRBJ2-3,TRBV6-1,CASSEVQGADTQYF,TGTGCCAGCAGTGAAGTCCAGGGGGCGGATACGCAGTATTTT
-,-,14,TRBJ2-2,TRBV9,CASSLSMNTGELFF,TGTGCCAGCAGCCTCAGTATGAACACCGGGGAGCTGTTTTTT